This TCR beta chain was identified in a study of T cell responses to AZD1222 COVID-19 vaccine. Study-level findings and limits: Baseline serostatus was positive in only a handful of AZD1222 recipients.

CDR1 and CDR2 (germline): KGHSH, LQKENI. V was clipped by 6 bases and J by 3 bases; unmatched bases: 8. This CDR3 is built from 14 residues. Clones were read by immunoSEQ multiplex PCR, and TCRdb kept only the in-frame ones, dropping some. The sample records 95,000 to 100,000 clones, almost 90% being singletons. Concerning this clone itself: Antigen: not known.

The source is an adult who received the AZD1222 COVID-19 vaccine. The gene calls are TRBV18 and TRBJ2-7; TRBD2 aligns across 7 bases. This sample comprised peripheral blood, obtained 28 days after the second AZD1222 dose. CDR3 DNA: TGTGCCAGCTCCCTTCGAGGGGAGGGCTACGAGCAGTACTTC. It codes for CASSLRGEGYEQYF.